The 28 T cell receptor beta chains given below trace back to one sample, sequenced in a study of a mutant IDH1 vaccine in newly diagnosed glioma. For these TCRs, the target antigens are not known. The data were produced by immunoSEQ multiplex PCR, yet TCRdb's version contains in-frame clones alone and is incomplete. Among over 30,000 clones listed, 80% to 90% were seen once. The time point here: week 47, end of study. With topical imiquimod, each dose of the vaccine consisted of 300 ug of mutant IDH1 20-mer peptide. The specimen was PBMCs, collected from a glioma patient whose treatment included an IDH1 peptide vaccine. The receptors here all came from a woman younger than 45 with glioma.

V gene TRBV19 combines with J gene TRBJ1-1, with D unclear. Trimming shortened V by 5 bases and J by 5 bases, and 12 bases separated the two germline ends. Germline CDR1 and CDR2: LNHDA and SQIVND (reference sequence). The CDR3 has 13 residues. The CDR3 DNA sequence: TGTGCCAGTAGTGCCCGCGGAATAACTGAAGCTTTCTTT. Its translation: CASSARGITEAFF.

J is TRBJ2-2 and V is TRBV6-5; the D is unclear. The V gene lost 6 bases and the J gene lost 6 bases, with 14 bases spanning the gap. Germline V gives CDR1 MNHEY, CDR2 SVGAGI. The CDR3 spans 14 residues. CDR3 nucleotide sequence: TGTGCCAGCAGAGGACCGGCGGTTTCCGGGGAGCTGTTTTTT. Its translation: CASRGPAVSGELFF.

This clone showed up just once. The chain joins TRBV6-1 to TRBJ1-5; 7 nucleotides match TRBD1. From germline, CDR1 is MNHNS and CDR2 SASEGT. The CDR3 consists of 13 residues. Unmatched junction bases numbered 3, after V lost 4 bases and J lost 6 bases. The CDR3 DNA reads as TGTGCCAGCAGTGGACAGGGCGGTCAGCCCCAGCATTTT. Its protein product is CASSGQGGQPQHF.

J is TRBJ1-2 and V is TRBV29-1, with 8 bases identical to TRBD1. Unmatched junction bases numbered 13, after V lost 3 bases and J lost 7 bases. Germline values: CDR1 SQVTM, CDR2 ANQGSEA. The CDR3 has 15 amino acids. The CDR3 DNA reads TGCAGCGTTGACCAGGGGGCCAGGGGGCCCTTTGGCTACACCTTC. Translation gives CSVDQGARGPFGYTF.

This clone has just one count. The J gene is TRBJ1-5, the V gene TRBV18; a weak D match, TRBD1 (5 bases). Germline V gene lookup returns CDR1 KGHSH and CDR2 LQKENI. CDR3 size: 14 residues. Between the trimmed V and J ends, which lost 5 bases and 4 bases, there was a span of 12 bases. CDR3: CASSVRDGNQPQHF. CDR3 nucleotide sequence: TGTGCCAGCTCAGTCCGGGACGGAAATCAGCCCCAGCATTTT. Supplemented by reference TRBV18 and TRBJ1-5, the full variable domain reads NAGVMQNPRHLVRRRGQEARLRCSPMKGHSHVYWYRQLPEEGLKFMVYLQKENIIDESGMPKERFSAEFPKEGPSILRIQQVVRGDSAAYFCASSVRDGNQPQHFGDGTRLSIL.

The chain links TRBV19 to TRBJ1-5, with unresolved D. The CDR3 covers 14 residues. V was shortened by 7 bases and J by 3 bases, with 13 bases between the two germline ends. Germline-derived CDR1 and CDR2 are LNHDA and SQIVND (reference sequence). In nucleotides, the CDR3 is TGTGCCAGTACCAAGGGAGGGCACAATCAGCCCCAGCATTTT. Protein product: CASTKGGHNQPQHF.

This clone was found once. The chain is built from TRBV5-8 and TRBJ1-4; TRBD1 is a possible D gene (6 bases). Trimming stripped 4 bases from V and 4 bases from J, with 20 bases between. In germline, CDR1 is SGHTS, CDR2 YDEGEE. The CDR3 covers 17 residues. CDR3 protein: CASSPQQGGAVNEKLFF. For the CDR3, the DNA is TGTGCCAGCAGCCCACAGCAAGGGGGGGCTGTTAATGAAAAACTGTTTTTT.

This clone was seen more than once but under ten times. This rearrangement joins TRBV6-4 to TRBJ1-2, with a tentative D call TRBD1 (5 bases). Germline lookup yields CDR1 MRHNA and CDR2 SNTAGT. The CDR3 has 14 residues. Trimming stripped 5 bases from V and 4 bases from J, with 14 bases between. This chain's CDR3 is CASSYSQGGYGYTF. CDR3 sequence (DNA): TGTGCCAGCAGTTATTCTCAGGGAGGCTATGGCTACACCTTC.

V usage is TRBV7-9 and J usage is TRBJ1-1; maybe TRBD1 (5 bases). The length of the CDR3 is 16 residues. The germline V gene has CDR1 SEHNR and CDR2 FQNEAQ (reference sequence). Trimming pared 5 bases from V and 3 bases from J, leaving 19 bases between. The DNA for the CDR3 is TGTGCCAGCAGCCCTCGTAGGGGCAGGGCTTACACTGAAGCTTTCTTT. Encoded protein: CASSPRRGRAYTEAFF. Supplemented by reference TRBV7-9 and TRBJ1-1, the full variable domain reads DTGVSQNPRHKITKRGQNVTFRCDPISEHNRLYWYRQTLGQGPEFLTYFQNEAQLEKSRLLSDRFSAERPKGSFSTLEIQRTEQGDSAMYLCASSPRRGRAYTEAFFGQGTRLTVV.

Written as DNA, the CDR3 is TGTGCCATCAGTGATCCGACGAGGGGGAATCAGCCCCAGCATTTT. It translates to CAISDPTRGNQPQHF. The chain is built from TRBV10-3 and TRBJ1-5, with D perhaps matching TRBD1 (6 bases). The CDR3 has 15 amino acids. V lost 3 bases to trimming and J lost 4 bases, with 13 bases between them. The germline gives CDR1 ENHRY, CDR2 SYGVKD.

This clone appeared a few times. This chain joins TRBV7-9 and TRBJ1-4; D is perhaps TRBD1 (6 bases). Trimming took off 2 bases at V and 6 bases at J, with 10 bases between the two ends. This CDR3 spans 14 amino acids. Germline CDR1 is SEHNR and CDR2 is FQNEAQ (reference sequence). The CDR3 is CASSLSGADEKLFF. CDR3 sequence (DNA): TGTGCCAGCAGCTTATCGGGGGCAGATGAAAAACTGTTTTTT.

The genes are TRBV2 and TRBJ2-1, with 8 nucleotides matching TRBD1. The CDR3 contains 14 residues. CDR1 is SNHLY, CDR2 FYNNEI, per germline. The junction had 2 bases not matched to a gene; V was cut back by 5 bases and J by 2 bases. The CDR3 coding sequence is TGTGCCAGCAGTACGGACAGGGCCTACAATGAGCAGTTCTTC. Its protein is CASSTDRAYNEQFF.

The chain has TRBV18 and TRBJ1-4; D unclear. The germline V gene has CDR1 KGHSH and CDR2 LQKENI. This CDR3 is built from 14 residues. The V gene lost 6 bases and the J gene lost 7 bases, with 15 bases spanning the gap. The CDR3 region has the DNA TGTGCCAGCTCCCCTGACCAGGTGGTTGAAAAACTGTTTTTT. Protein: CASSPDQVVEKLFF.

The chain couples TRBV5-1 to TRBJ1-1; D is unresolved. Trimming cost V 0 bases and J 8 bases, with 8 bases left between them. There are 12 residues in the CDR3. The germline gives CDR1 SGHRS, CDR2 YFSETQ. CDR3 sequence: CASSLDPPEAFF. In nucleotides, the CDR3 is TGCGCCAGCAGCTTGGACCCACCAGAAGCTTTCTTT.

The rearrangement joins TRBV19 to TRBJ1-4; the D gene is possibly TRBD1 (5 bases). V shed 6 bases and J shed 4 bases, with 15 bases lying between them. In germline, CDR1 is LNHDA, CDR2 SQIVND (reference sequence). This CDR3 region has 15 residues. CDR3 protein: CASSPRDGNNEKLFF. The CDR3 DNA is TGTGCCAGTAGCCCCCGGGACGGAAATAATGAAAAACTGTTTTTT.

The J gene is TRBJ2-7, the V gene TRBV2; 13 bases match TRBD2. The CDR3 is 14 residues long. The V and J ends lost 6 bases and 7 bases, in that order; junction bases with no gene match: 6. The V gene's germline CDR1 is SNHLY and CDR2 FYNNEI. The chain's CDR3 is CASSELAGGREQYF. The CDR3 region has the DNA TGTGCCAGCAGCGAACTAGCGGGGGGGAGGGAGCAGTACTTC.

J is TRBJ1-2 and V is TRBV19; no reliable D call. Germline lookup yields CDR1 LNHDA and CDR2 SQIVND (reference sequence). The CDR3 runs to 14 residues. The V end was cut by 3 bases, the J end by 7 bases, with 15 bases between. The CDR3 DNA is TGTGCCAGTAGTATGATCGTGGCAGATGGTGGCTACACCTTC. Residues: CASSMIVADGGYTF.

The chain has TRBV25-1 and TRBJ1-2; no clear D. V lost 0 bases and J 7 bases, leaving 6 bases between the germline ends. Per germline, CDR1 MGHDK and CDR2 SYGVNS. The CDR3 loop spans 12 amino acids. Here the CDR3 DNA reads TGTGCCAGCAGTGAATATCGGGGTGGCTACACCTTC. Encoded protein: CASSEYRGGYTF.

The chain couples TRBV4-1 to TRBJ1-1; TRBD1 is a possible D gene (6 bases). The germline V gene has CDR1 MGHRA and CDR2 YSYEKL. The CDR3 sequence is 14 residues long. Trimming took off 4 bases at V and 5 bases at J, with 14 bases between the two ends. The CDR3 nucleotides read TGCGCCAGCAGCCGGGGGGCAGGGAAAACTGAAGCTTTCTTT. Amino acid sequence: CASSRGAGKTEAFF.

The genes are TRBV9 and TRBJ1-4; D is possibly TRBD1 (5 bases). CDR1 is SGDLS and CDR2 is YYNGEE in the germline V gene. V was clipped by 1 base and J by 6 bases, with 13 bases between them. This CDR3 comprises 15 residues. The CDR3: CASSVSTVIDEKLFF. The CDR3 region has the DNA TGTGCCAGCAGCGTATCGACAGTAATAGATGAAAAACTGTTTTTT. Full variable domain (missing parts from reference TRBV9 and TRBJ1-4): DSGVTQTPKHLITATGQRVTLRCSPRSGDLSVYWYQQSLDQGLQFLIQYYNGEERAKGNILERFSAQQFPDLHSELNLSSLELGDSALYFCASSVSTVIDEKLFFGSGTQLSVL.

The chain employs TRBV7-9 and TRBJ1-1; D uncertain. The CDR3 has 14 amino acids. Between the trimmed V and J ends, which lost 2 bases and 4 bases, there was a span of 11 bases. The V gene's germline CDR1 is SEHNR and CDR2 FQNEAQ (reference sequence). CDR3 DNA sequence: TGTGCCAGCAGCTTATTAGGCCTATTCACTGAAGCTTTCTTT. Its translation is CASSLLGLFTEAFF.

This rearrangement joins TRBV6-5 to TRBJ2-7; D tentatively reads TRBD1 or TRBD2 (5 bases each). The germline V gene has CDR1 MNHEY and CDR2 SVGAGI. V lost 4 bases and J lost 2, with 12 bases in between. This CDR3 comprises 14 residues. In DNA form, the CDR3 reads TGTGCCAGCAGTTGGGGCAGGAGGACCTACGAGCAGTACTTC. Encoded protein: CASSWGRRTYEQYF.

V is TRBV14 and J is TRBJ2-2; D is unclear. V was shortened by 4 bases and J by 2 bases, with 14 bases between the two germline ends. The CDR3 loop spans 16 amino acids. CDR1 is SGHDN and CDR2 is FVKESK in the germline V gene. The CDR3 coding sequence is TGTGCCAGCAGCCCCCGGCTGGGCCCCAACACCGGGGAGCTGTTTTTT. Its protein product is CASSPRLGPNTGELFF.

The chain links TRBV4-1 to TRBJ2-1; D is perhaps TRBD2 (5 bases). Germline V gene data show CDR1 as MGHRA and CDR2 as YSYEKL. V was trimmed by 5 bases and J by 0 bases, leaving 8 bases between them. The CDR3 sequence is 14 residues long. This CDR3 is CASSSSGSYNEQFF. The CDR3 DNA reads TGCGCCAGCAGCAGCAGCGGCTCCTACAATGAGCAGTTCTTC.

V usage is TRBV30 and J usage is TRBJ1-1; D remains unclear. The ends were cut back, 3 bases at V and 4 bases at J, with 6 bases in the middle. Per the germline V gene, CDR1 is GTSNPN and CDR2 is SVGIG (reference sequence). The CDR3 contains 11 residues. Here the CDR3 reads CAWSIATEAFF. CDR3 DNA: TGTGCCTGGAGCATCGCCACTGAAGCTTTCTTT.

The chain has TRBV7-9 and TRBJ2-5; 8 bases fit TRBD2. The CDR3 totals 16 residues. V shed 6 bases, J shed 5 bases, and the junction held 14 bases outside the gene matches. Germline CDR1 reads SEHNR; CDR2 reads FQNEAQ (reference sequence). CDR3 protein: CASSPGGGPRLETQYF. DNA of the CDR3: TGTGCCAGCAGTCCCGGGGGGGGGCCGCGGTTGGAGACCCAGTACTTC. Using reference TRBV7-9 and TRBJ2-5 for the parts outside the CDR3, the full variable domain is DTGVSQNPRHKITKRGQNVTFRCDPISEHNRLYWYRQTLGQGPEFLTYFQNEAQLEKSRLLSDRFSAERPKGSFSTLEIQRTEQGDSAMYLCASSPGGGPRLETQYFGPGTRLLVL.

The rearrangement links TRBV5-3 to TRBJ1-3, with no clear D. TRBV5-3 is an open reading frame whose function is uncertain. The CDR3 extends over 15 amino acids. V gave up 5 bases and J gave up 0 bases, with 12 bases separating them. CDR3 protein: CARSSLSSSGNTIYF. CDR3 sequence (DNA): TGTGCCAGAAGTTCTCTTAGCAGCTCTGGAAACACCATATATTTT.

CDR3 sequence reads: CASSLRGAEEKLFF. CDR3 nucleotide sequence: TGTGCCAGCTCCCTCAGGGGGGCGGAGGAAAAACTGTTTTTT. V is TRBV7-9 and J is TRBJ1-4, with 7 bases lining up with TRBD1. In germline, CDR1 is SEHNR, CDR2 FQNEAQ (reference sequence). The J segment lost 8 bases and the V segment lost 8 bases, leaving 11 bases of the junction unmatched. This CDR3 comprises 14 residues.